Only one count was recorded for the clone carrying this T cell receptor beta chain. The sample comes from a study of T cell changes during pregnancy in multiple sclerosis. The method was immunoSEQ multiplex PCR; TCRdb's version includes in-frame clones alone and lacks a portion of them. The sample contains 35,000 to 45,000 clones, approximately 92% of which appear only once. Germline CDR1 is LNHDA and CDR2 is SQIVND (reference sequence). V gave up 6 bases and J gave up 1 base, with 9 bases separating them. This CDR3 contains 14 residues. The chain is built from TRBV19 and TRBJ2-2, with D maybe TRBD1 (6 bases). The receptor was derived from a female donor with multiple sclerosis, enrolled in a pregnancy study. This specimen was peripheral blood, taken before pregnancy. The CDR3 reads CASRKQGNTGELFF. The CDR3 bases are TGTGCCAGTAGGAAACAGGGGAACACCGGGGAGCTGTTTTTT.